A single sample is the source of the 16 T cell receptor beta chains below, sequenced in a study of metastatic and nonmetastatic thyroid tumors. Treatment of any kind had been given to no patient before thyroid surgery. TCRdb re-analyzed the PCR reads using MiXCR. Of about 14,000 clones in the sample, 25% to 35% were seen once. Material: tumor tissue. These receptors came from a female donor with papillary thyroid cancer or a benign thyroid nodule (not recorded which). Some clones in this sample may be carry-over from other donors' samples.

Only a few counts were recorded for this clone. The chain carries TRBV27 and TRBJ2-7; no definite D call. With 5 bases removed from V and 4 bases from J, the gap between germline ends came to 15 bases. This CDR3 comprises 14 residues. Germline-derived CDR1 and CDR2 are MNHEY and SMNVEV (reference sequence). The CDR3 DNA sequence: TGTGCCAGCAGTCCGCACAGCACCGCTTACGAGCAGTACTTC. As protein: CASSPHSTAYEQYF.

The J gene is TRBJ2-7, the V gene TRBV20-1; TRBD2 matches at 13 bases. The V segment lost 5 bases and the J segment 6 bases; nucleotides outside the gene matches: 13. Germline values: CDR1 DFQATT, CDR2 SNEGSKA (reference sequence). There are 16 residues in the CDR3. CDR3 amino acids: CSAPPRTSGRMSEQYF. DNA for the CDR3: TGCAGTGCTCCACCCCGGACTAGCGGGAGAATGAGCGAGCAGTACTTC.

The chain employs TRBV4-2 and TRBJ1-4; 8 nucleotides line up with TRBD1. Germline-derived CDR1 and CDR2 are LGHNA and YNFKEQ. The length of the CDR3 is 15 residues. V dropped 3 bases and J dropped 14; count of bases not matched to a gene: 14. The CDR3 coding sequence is TGTGCCAGCAGCCAGGAGGGACAGGCCCCTCGCCCTCTGTTTTTT. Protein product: CASSQEGQAPRPLFF.

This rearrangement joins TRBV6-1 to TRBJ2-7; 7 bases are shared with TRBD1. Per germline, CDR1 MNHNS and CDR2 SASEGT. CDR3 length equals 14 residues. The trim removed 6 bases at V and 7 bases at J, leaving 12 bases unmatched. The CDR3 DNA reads TGTGCCAGCAGGGTAGGGGGCGCCTTGGAGGAGCAGTACTTC. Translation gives CASRVGGALEEQYF.

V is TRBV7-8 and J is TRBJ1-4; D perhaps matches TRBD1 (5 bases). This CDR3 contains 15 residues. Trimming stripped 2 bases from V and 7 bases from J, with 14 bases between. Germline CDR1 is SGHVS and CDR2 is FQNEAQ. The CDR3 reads CASSLYFGGGEKLFF. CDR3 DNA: TGTGCCAGCAGCTTATATTTCGGGGGTGGTGAAAAACTGTTTTTT.

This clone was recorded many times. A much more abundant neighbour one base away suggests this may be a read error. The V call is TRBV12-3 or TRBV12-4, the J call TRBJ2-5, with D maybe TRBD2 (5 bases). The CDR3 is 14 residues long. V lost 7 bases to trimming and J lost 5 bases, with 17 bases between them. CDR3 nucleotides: TGTGCCAGCACCCGTGGGTCGGGGTGGGAGACCCAGTACTTC. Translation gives CASTRGSGWETQYF.

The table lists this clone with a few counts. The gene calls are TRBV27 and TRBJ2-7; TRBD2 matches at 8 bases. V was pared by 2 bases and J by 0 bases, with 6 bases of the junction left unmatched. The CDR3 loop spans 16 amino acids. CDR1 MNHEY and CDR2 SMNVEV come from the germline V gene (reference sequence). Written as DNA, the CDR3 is TGTGCCAGCAGTTTACGGGGGGGCACATACTCCTACGAGCAGTACTTC. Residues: CASSLRGGTYSYEQYF.

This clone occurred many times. DNA of the CDR3: TGCAGTGCTAGACCAGACAGGGGACTCACAGATACGCAGTATTTT. This sequence encodes CSARPDRGLTDTQYF. The V gene is TRBV20-1, the J gene TRBJ2-3; 8 bases fit TRBD1. The germline gives CDR1 DFQATT, CDR2 SNEGSKA (reference sequence). J gave up 2 bases and V 2 bases, and 6 bases lay outside the gene matches. This CDR3 has 15 residues.

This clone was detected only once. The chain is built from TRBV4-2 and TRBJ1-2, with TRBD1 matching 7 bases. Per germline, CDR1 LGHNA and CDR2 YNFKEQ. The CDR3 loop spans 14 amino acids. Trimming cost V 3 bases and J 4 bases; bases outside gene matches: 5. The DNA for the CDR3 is TGTGCCAGCAGCCAGAACCGGGACAGCTATGGCTACACCTTC. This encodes CASSQNRDSYGYTF.

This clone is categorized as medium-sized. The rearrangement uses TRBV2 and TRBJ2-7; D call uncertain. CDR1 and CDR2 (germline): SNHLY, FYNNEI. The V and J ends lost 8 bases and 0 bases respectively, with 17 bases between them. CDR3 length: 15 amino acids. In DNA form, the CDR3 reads TGTGCCAGCGGAGTAAGACCCGGTGTCTCCTACGAGCAGTACTTC. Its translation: CASGVRPGVSYEQYF.

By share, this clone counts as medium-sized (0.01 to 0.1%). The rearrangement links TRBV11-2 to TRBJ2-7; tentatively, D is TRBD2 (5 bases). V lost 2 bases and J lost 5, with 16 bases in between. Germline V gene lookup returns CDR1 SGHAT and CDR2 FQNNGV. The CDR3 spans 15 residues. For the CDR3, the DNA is TGTGCCAGCAGCTTAACGTTTTCGGGGATCAACGAGCAGTACTTC. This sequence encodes CASSLTFSGINEQYF.

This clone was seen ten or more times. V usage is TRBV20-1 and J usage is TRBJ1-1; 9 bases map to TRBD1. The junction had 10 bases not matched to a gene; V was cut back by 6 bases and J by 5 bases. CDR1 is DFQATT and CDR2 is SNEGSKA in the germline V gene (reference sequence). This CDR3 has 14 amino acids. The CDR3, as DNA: TGCAGTGCCTACATGACAGGGGGTGGGACTGAAGCTTTCTTT. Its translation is CSAYMTGGGTEAFF.

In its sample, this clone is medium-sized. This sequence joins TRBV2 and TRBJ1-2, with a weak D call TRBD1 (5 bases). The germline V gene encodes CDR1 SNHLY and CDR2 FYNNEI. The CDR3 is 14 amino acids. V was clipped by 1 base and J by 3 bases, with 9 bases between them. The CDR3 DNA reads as TGTGCCAGCAGTGAAGTGGGGCAGCACTATGGCTACACCTTC. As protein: CASSEVGQHYGYTF. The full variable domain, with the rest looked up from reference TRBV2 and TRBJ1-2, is EPEVTQTPSHQVTQMGQEVILRCVPISNHLYFYWYRQILGQKVEFLVSFYNNEISEKSEIFDDQFSVERPDGSNFTLKIRSTKLEDSAMYFCASSEVGQHYGYTFGSGTRLTVV.

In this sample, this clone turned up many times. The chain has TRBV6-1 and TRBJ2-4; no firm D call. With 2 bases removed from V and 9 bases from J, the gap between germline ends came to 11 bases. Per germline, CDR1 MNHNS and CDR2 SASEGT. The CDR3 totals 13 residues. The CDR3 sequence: CASSELESAIQYF. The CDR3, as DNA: TGTGCCAGCAGTGAATTGGAGTCGGCCATTCAGTACTTC.

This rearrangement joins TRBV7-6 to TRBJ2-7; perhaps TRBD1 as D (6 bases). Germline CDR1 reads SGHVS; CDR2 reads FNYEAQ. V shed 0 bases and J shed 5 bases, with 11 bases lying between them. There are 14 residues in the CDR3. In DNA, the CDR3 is TGTGCCAGCAGCTTAGCGGCGGCAGGGGACGAGCAGTACTTC. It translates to CASSLAAAGDEQYF.

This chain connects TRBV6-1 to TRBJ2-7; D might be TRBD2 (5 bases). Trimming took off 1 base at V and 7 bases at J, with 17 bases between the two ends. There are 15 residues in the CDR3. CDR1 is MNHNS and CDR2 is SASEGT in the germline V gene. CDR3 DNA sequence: TGTGCCAGCAGTGAAGGGACTCCTTTCTTCCTAGAGCAGTACTTC. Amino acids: CASSEGTPFFLEQYF.